The text below deals with one TCR beta chain. The sample originates from a study of T cell responses to AZD1222 COVID-19 vaccine. Libraries were prepared by immunoSEQ multiplex PCR; TCRdb keeps only in-frame clonotypes and omits some of them. Of fewer than 130,000 clones listed, approximately 92% are singletons. The CDR3 has 14 residues. V gave up 3 bases and J gave up 3 bases, with 13 bases separating them. Germline values: CDR1 SGHNT, CDR2 YYREEE (reference sequence). The chain couples TRBV5-4 to TRBJ2-7; no firm D call. Sequenced here: peripheral blood, sampled 28 days after the second AZD1222 dose. This sequence originates from an adult who received the AZD1222 COVID-19 vaccine. In nucleotides, the CDR3 is TGTGCCAGCAGCTGGGGAACGGACGGCTACGAGCAGTACTTC. Translation gives CASSWGTDGYEQYF.